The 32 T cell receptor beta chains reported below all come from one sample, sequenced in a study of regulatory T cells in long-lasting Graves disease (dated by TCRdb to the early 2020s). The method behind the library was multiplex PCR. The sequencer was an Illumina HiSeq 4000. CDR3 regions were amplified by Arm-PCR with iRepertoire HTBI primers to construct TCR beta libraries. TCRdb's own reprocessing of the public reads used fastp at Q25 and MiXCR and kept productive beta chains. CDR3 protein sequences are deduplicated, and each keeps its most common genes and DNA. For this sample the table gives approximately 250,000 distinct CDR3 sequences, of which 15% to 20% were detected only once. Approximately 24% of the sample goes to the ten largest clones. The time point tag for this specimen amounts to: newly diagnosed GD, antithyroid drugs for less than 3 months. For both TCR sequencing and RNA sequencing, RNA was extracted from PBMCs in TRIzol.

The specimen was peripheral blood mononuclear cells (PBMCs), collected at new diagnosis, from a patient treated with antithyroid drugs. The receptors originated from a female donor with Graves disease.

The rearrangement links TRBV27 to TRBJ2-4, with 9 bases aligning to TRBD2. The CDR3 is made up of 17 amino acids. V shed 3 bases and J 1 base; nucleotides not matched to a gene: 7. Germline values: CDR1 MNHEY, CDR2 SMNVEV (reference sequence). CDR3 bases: TGTGCCAGCAGTTTTACCCATAGCGGGAGTGCCAAAAACATTCAGTACTTC. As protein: CASSFTHSGSAKNIQYF.

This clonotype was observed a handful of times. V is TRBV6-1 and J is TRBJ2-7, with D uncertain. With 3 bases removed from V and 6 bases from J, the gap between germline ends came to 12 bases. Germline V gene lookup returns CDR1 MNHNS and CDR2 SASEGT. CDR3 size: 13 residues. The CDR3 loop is CASSETLPREQYF. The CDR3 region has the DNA TGTGCCAGCAGTGAGACCCTACCTCGCGAGCAGTACTTC.

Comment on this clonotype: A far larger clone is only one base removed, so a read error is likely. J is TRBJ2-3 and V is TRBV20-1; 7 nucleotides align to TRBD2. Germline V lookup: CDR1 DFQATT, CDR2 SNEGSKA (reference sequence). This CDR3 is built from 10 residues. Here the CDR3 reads CSARREEEYF. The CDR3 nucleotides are TGCAGTGCTAGACGGGAGGAGGAGTACTTC.

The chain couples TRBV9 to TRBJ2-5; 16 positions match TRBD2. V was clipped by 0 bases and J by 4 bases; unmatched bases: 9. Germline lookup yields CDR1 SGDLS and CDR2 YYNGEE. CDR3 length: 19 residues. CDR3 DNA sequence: TGTGCCAGCAGCGTAGAGGGGACTAGCGGGAGGGCCGGGGGAGAGACCCAGTACTTC. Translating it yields CASSVEGTSGRAGGETQYF.

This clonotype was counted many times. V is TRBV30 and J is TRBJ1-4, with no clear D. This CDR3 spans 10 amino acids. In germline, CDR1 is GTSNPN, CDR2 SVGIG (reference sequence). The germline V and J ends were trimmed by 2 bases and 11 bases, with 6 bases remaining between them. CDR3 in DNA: TGTGCCTGGAGTCAGGAGAAACTGTTTTTT. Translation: CAWSQEKLFF.

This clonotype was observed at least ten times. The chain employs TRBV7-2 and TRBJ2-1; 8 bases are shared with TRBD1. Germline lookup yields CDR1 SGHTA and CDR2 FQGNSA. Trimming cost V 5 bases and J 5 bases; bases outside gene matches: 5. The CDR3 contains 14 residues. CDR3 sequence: CASSKDRDDNEQFF. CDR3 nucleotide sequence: TGTGCCAGCAGCAAGGACAGGGATGACAATGAGCAGTTCTTC.

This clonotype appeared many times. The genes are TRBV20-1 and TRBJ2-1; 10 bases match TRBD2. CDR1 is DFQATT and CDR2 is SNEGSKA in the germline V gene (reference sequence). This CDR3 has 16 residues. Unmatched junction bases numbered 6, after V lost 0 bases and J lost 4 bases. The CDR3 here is CSARDAGTSVYNEQFF. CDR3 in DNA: TGCAGTGCTAGAGATGCTGGGACTAGCGTGTACAATGAGCAGTTCTTC.

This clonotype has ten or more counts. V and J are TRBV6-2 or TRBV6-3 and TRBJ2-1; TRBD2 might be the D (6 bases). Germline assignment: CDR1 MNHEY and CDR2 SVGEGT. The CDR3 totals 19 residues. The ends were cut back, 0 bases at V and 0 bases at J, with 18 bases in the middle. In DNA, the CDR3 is TGTGCCAGCAGTTACTCTGCGCTAGCGTCCTGGAGCTCCTACAATGAGCAGTTCTTC. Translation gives CASSYSALASWSSYNEQFF.

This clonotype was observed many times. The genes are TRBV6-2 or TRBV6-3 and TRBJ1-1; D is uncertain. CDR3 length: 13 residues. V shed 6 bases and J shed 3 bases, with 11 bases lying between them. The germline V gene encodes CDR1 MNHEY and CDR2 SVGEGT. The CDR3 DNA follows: TGTGCCAGCAGGGAATTTGCGGACACTGAAGCTTTCTTT. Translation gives CASREFADTEAFF.

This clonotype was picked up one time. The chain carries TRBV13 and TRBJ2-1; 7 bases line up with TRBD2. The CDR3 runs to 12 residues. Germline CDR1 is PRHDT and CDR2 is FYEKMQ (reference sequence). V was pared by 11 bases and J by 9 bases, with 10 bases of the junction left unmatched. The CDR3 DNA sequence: TGTGCCTCGAAGCGGGGCCCGGGTGAGCAGTTCTTC. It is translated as CASKRGPGEQFF. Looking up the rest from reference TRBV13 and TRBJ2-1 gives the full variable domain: AAGVIQSPRHLIKEKRETATLKCYPIPRHDTVYWYQQGPGQDPQFLISFYEKMQSDKGSIPDRFSAQQFSDYHSELNMSSLELGDSALYFCASKRGPGEQFFGPGTRLTVL.

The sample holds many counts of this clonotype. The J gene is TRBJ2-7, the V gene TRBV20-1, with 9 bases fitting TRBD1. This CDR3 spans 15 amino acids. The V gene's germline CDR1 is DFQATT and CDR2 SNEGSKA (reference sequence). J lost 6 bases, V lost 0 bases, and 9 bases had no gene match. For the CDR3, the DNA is TGCAGTGCTAGAGATCCCGGGACAGGGAGACCCGAGCAGTACTTC. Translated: CSARDPGTGRPEQYF.

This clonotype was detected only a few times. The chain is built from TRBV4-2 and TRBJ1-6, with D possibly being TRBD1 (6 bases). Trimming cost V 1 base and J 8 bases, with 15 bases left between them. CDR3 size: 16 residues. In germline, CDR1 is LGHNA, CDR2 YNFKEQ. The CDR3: CASSQVGGALDSPLHF. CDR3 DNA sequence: TGTGCCAGCAGCCAAGTGGGGGGGGCGCTCGATTCACCCCTCCACTTT.

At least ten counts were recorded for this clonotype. This CDR3 reads CASSLVAGSYEQYF. CDR3 DNA: TGTGCCAGCAGTTTAGTAGCGGGCTCCTACGAGCAGTACTTC. The V and J genes are TRBV6-5 and TRBJ2-7; TRBD2 matches at 7 bases. Trimming cost V 4 bases and J 0 bases; bases outside gene matches: 3. CDR1 is MNHEY, CDR2 SVGAGI, per germline. The CDR3 sequence is 14 residues long.

Here the CDR3 reads CASRLTSSQETQYF. The CDR3 DNA reads TGTGCCAGCAGACTGACTAGCAGCCAAGAGACCCAGTACTTC. V gene TRBV13 combines with J gene TRBJ2-5; the match to TRBD2 covers 7 bases. V was clipped by 6 bases and J by 1 base; unmatched bases: 5. CDR1 and CDR2 (germline): PRHDT, FYEKMQ (reference sequence). This CDR3 comprises 14 residues.

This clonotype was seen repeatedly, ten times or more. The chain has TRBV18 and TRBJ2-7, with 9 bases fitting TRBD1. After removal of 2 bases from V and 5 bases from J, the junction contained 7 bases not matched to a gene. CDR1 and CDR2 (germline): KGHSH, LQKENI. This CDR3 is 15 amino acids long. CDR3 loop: CASSPTTGGVDEQYF. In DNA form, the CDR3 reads TGTGCCAGCTCACCAACGACAGGGGGAGTGGACGAGCAGTACTTC.

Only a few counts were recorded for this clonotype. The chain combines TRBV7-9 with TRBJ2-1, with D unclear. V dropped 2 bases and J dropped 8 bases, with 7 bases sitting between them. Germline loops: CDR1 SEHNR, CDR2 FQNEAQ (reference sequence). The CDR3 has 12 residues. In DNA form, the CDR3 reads TGTGCCAGCAGCTTAATACACTATGAGCAGTTCTTC. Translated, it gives CASSLIHYEQFF.

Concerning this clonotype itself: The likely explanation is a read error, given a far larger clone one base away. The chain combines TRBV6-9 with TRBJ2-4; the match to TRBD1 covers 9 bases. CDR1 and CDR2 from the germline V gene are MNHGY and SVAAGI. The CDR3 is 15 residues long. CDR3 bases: TGTGCCAGCAGTTACTTGAACAGGGGGCAAAGAGGCTGCACCTTC. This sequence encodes CASSYLNRGQRGCTF.

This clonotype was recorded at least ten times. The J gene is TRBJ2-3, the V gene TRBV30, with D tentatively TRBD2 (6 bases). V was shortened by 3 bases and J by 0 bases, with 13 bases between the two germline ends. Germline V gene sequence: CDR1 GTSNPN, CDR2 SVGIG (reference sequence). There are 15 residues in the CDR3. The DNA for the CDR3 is TGTGCCTGGAGCGTTAGCGGAGCTAGCACAGATACGCAGTATTTT. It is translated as CAWSVSGASTDTQYF.

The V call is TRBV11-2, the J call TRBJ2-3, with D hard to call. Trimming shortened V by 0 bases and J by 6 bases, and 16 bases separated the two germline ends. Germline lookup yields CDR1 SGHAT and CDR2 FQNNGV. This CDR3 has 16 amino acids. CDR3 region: CASSLDPAPLPDTQYF. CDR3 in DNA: TGTGCCAGCAGCTTAGATCCTGCCCCCCTGCCGGATACGCAGTATTTT.

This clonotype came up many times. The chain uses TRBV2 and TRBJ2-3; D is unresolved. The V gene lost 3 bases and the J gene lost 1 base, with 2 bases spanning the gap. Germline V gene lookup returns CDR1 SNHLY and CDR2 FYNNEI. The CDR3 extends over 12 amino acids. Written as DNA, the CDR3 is TGTGCCAGCAGTGATGGCACAGATACGCAGTATTTT. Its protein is CASSDGTDTQYF.

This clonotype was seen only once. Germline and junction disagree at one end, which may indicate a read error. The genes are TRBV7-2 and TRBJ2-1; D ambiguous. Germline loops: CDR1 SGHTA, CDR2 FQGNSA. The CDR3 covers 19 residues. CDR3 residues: CASSRPGSLLGSSYNEQFF. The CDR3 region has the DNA TGCGCCAGCAGCCGCCCTGGTTCCCTCTTAGGTAGCTCCTACAATGAGCAGTTCTTC.

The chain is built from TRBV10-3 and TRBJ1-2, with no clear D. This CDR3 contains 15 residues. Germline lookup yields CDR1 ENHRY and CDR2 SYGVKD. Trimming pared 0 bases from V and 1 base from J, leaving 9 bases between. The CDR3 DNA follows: TGTGCCATCAGTGAGTCGGCGGATGGTAACTATGGCTACACCTTC. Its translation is CAISESADGNYGYTF.

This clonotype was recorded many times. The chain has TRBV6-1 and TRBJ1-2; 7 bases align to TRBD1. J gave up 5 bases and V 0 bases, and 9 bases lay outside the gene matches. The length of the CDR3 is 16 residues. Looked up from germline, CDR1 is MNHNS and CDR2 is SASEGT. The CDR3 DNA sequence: TGTGCCAGCAGTGAAGCGCGACAGGGCCCCATTTATGGCTACACCTTC. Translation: CASSEARQGPIYGYTF.

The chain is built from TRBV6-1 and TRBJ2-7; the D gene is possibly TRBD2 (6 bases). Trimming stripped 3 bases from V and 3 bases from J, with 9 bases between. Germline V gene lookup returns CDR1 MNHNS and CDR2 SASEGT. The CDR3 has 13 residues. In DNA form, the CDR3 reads TGTGCCAGCAGTGAGGCGGGACGCTACGAGCAGTACTTC. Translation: CASSEAGRYEQYF.

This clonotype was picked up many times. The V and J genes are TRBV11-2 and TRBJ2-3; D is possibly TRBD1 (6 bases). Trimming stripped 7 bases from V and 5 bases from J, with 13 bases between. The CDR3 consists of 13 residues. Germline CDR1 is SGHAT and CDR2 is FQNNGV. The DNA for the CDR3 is TGTGCCAGCACCCTCGTAGGGGGAGATACGCAGTATTTT. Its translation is CASTLVGGDTQYF.

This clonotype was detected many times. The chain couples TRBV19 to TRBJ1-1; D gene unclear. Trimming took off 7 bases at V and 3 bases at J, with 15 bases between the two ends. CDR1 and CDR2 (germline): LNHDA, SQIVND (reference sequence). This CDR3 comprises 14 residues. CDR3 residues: CASTLLARDTEAFF. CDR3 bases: TGTGCCAGTACCCTCCTGGCTCGGGACACTGAAGCTTTCTTT.

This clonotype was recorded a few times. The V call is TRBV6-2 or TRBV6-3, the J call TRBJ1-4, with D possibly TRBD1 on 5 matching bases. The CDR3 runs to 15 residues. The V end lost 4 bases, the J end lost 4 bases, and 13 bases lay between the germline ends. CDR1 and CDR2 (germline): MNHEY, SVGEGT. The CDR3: CASSSHRTNNEKLFF. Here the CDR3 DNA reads TGTGCCAGCAGTTCCCACAGGACTAATAATGAAAAACTGTTTTTT.

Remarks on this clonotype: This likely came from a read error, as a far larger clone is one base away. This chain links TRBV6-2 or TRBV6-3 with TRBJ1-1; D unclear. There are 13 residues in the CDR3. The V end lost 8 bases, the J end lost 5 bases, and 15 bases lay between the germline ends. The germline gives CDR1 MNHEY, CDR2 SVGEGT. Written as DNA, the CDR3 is TGTGCCAGCCGGGAGAGTGGAGGAACTGAAGCTTTCTTT. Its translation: CASRESGGTEAFF.

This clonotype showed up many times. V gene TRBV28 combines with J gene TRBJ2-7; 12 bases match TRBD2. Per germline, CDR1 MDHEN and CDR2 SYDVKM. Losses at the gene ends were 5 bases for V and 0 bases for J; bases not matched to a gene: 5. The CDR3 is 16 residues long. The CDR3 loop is CASSGLAGPYSYEQYF. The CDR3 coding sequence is TGTGCCAGCAGTGGACTAGCGGGGCCGTACTCCTACGAGCAGTACTTC.

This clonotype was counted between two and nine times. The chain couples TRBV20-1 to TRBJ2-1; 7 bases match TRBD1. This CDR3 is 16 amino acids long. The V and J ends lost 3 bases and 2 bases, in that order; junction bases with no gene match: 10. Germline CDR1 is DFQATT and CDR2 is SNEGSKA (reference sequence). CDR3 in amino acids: CSASPEGTGAYNEQFF. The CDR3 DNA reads TGCAGTGCTAGCCCAGAGGGTACAGGGGCCTACAATGAGCAGTTCTTC.

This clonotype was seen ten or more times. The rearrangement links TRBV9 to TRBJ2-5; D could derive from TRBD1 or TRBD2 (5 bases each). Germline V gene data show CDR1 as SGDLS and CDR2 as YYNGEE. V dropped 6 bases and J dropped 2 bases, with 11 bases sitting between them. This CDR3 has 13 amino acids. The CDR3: CASNNWGQETQYF. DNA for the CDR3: TGTGCCAGCAACAACTGGGGGCAAGAGACCCAGTACTTC.

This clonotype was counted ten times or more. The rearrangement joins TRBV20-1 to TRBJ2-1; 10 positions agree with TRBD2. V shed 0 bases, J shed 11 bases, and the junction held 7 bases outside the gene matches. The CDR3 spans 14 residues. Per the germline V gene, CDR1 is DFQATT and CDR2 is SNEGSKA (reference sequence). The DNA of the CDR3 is TGCAGTGCTAGAGATGGGGGGACTAGCGAGAAGCAGTTCTTC. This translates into CSARDGGTSEKQFF.